Sequencing of this TCR beta chain was carried out in a study of T cell responses to AZD1222 COVID-19 vaccine. Germline assignment: CDR1 KGHDR and CDR2 SFDVKD. V lost 3 bases and J 7 bases, leaving 14 bases between the germline ends. The CDR3 is 15 residues long. As for this clone: What it binds is not known.

The table came from immunoSEQ multiplex PCR; TCRdb's copy has only in-frame clones and leaves some out. The sample records around 160,000 clones, 85% to 90% being singletons. Study results and limitations: White British donors predominated, females outnumbered males, and clonal diversity was possibly underestimated.

V usage is TRBV24-1 and J usage is TRBJ1-4, with D perhaps matching TRBD1 (6 bases). The sequence derives from an adult in good health. The sequencing here drew on peripheral blood, taken on day 0 of AZD1222 vaccination. CDR3 bases: TGTGCCACCAGTGATACGGGGGCAGGGAGTGAAAAACTGTTTTTT. Its protein product is CATSDTGAGSEKLFF.